What follows are 32 T cell receptor beta chains derived from one specimen sequenced in a study of T cell repertoires in cytomegalovirus infection. One entry per CDR3 protein, called by TCRdb with MiXCR from the reads. The profile covers roughly 990,000 distinct CDR3 sequences, with approximately 31% appearing a single time and around 15% taken by the ten largest. These receptors have no known antigen. The material sequenced was cultured CD8+ T cells from PBMCs, taken from culture after CMV antigen stimulation. Every receptor here comes from a human donor in good health (CMV status not recorded). Some clones in this sample may be carry-over from other donors' samples.

This clonotype was seen repeatedly, ten times or more. The chain couples TRBV28 to TRBJ1-1, with D uncertain. The CDR3 consists of 14 residues. Germline V lookup: CDR1 MDHEN, CDR2 SYDVKM. Trimming removed 3 bases from V and 5 bases from J, with 13 bases in between. This chain's CDR3 is CASSFPLMETEAFF. DNA for the CDR3: TGTGCCAGCAGTTTCCCCCTTATGGAAACTGAAGCTTTCTTT.

The chain uses TRBV28 and TRBJ1-5; no clear D gene. The germline CDR1 and CDR2 sequences are MDHEN and SYDVKM. This CDR3 has 13 amino acids. Trimming left V 4 bases short and J 6 bases short, with 10 bases between. This CDR3 is CASSSDPRQPQHF. The CDR3 DNA reads as TGTGCCAGCAGTTCGGATCCCCGTCAGCCCCAGCATTTT.

This sequence joins TRBV27 and TRBJ2-1; D assignment may be TRBD1 or TRBD2 (6 bases each). The germline V and J ends were trimmed by 7 bases and 3 bases, with 16 bases remaining between them. This CDR3 has 15 amino acids. The V gene's germline CDR1 is MNHEY and CDR2 SMNVEV (reference sequence). The CDR3 here is CASNGGAGDYNEQFF. CDR3 in DNA: TGTGCCAGCAACGGAGGGGCAGGGGACTACAATGAGCAGTTCTTC.

This clonotype was detected a few times. The chain couples TRBV28 to TRBJ1-6; D is perhaps TRBD1 (5 bases). V lost 8 bases and J 9 bases, leaving 20 bases between the germline ends. Germline CDR1 MDHEN, CDR2 SYDVKM. The CDR3 covers 15 residues. CDR3 nucleotide sequence: TGTGCCAGCGGGGAGGGGCAGGGTGTGATTTCACCCCTCCACTTT. It encodes CASGEGQGVISPLHF.

This sequence joins TRBV4-2 and TRBJ1-1; the D is unclear. V was shortened by 0 bases and J by 1 base, with 9 bases between the two germline ends. CDR1 and CDR2 from the germline V gene are LGHNA and YNFKEQ. The CDR3 has 15 residues. In DNA form, the CDR3 reads TGTGCCAGCAGCCAAGATATTCGGACGAACACTGAAGCTTTCTTT. Translation: CASSQDIRTNTEAFF.

This clonotype was seen a handful of times. This chain links TRBV27 with TRBJ1-6, with D possibly TRBD1 on 6 matching bases. Germline V gives CDR1 MNHEY, CDR2 SMNVEV (reference sequence). The CDR3 contains 14 residues. The V and J ends lost 5 bases and 7 bases respectively, with 12 bases between them. The CDR3 region is CASSAGALNSPLHF. The CDR3, as DNA: TGTGCCAGCAGTGCAGGGGCGCTCAATTCACCCCTCCACTTT.

This clonotype was found a few times. This chain links TRBV9 with TRBJ1-2; TRBD1 is a possible D gene (6 bases). This CDR3 spans 16 amino acids. V gave up 1 base and J gave up 1 base, with 14 bases separating them. Germline loops: CDR1 SGDLS, CDR2 YYNGEE. CDR3 amino acids: CASSVTGKVGNYGYTF. The CDR3 DNA reads as TGTGCCAGCAGCGTAACAGGGAAAGTGGGTAACTATGGCTACACCTTC. Together with reference TRBV9 and TRBJ1-2, the CDR3 gives the full variable domain: DSGVTQTPKHLITATGQRVTLRCSPRSGDLSVYWYQQSLDQGLQFLIQYYNGEERAKGNILERFSAQQFPDLHSELNLSSLELGDSALYFCASSVTGKVGNYGYTFGSGTRLTVV.

The table lists this clonotype with a few counts. V usage is TRBV10-3 and J usage is TRBJ2-7; D gene uncertain. V lost 3 bases to trimming and J lost 7 bases, with 13 bases between them. Per the germline V gene, CDR1 is ENHRY and CDR2 is SYGVKD. The CDR3 is made up of 13 amino acids. The CDR3 region is CAISDGQLGEQYF. DNA for the CDR3: TGTGCCATCAGTGATGGGCAGCTTGGGGAGCAGTACTTC.

The rearrangement uses TRBV6-6 and TRBJ2-5, with TRBD1 as a possible D gene (8 bases). V shed 6 bases and J shed 5 bases, with 19 bases lying between them. The CDR3 is 15 amino acids. CDR1 and CDR2 (germline): MNHNY, SVGAGI (reference sequence). The CDR3 spells CASSPTGVGGETQYF. In DNA form, the CDR3 reads TGTGCCAGCAGCCCGACAGGGGTGGGGGGGGAGACCCAGTACTTC.

The chain recombines TRBV19 with TRBJ2-1; D remains ambiguous. CDR1 is LNHDA, CDR2 SQIVND, per germline (reference sequence). The CDR3 consists of 12 residues. With 7 bases removed from V and 4 bases from J, the gap between germline ends came to 8 bases. As DNA, the CDR3 is TGTGCCAGTACCAACAGTTACAATGAGCAGTTCTTC. Translation: CASTNSYNEQFF.

This clonotype occurred many times. The chain is built from TRBV6-5 and TRBJ2-5; D not certain. In germline, CDR1 is MNHEY, CDR2 SVGAGI. The V and J ends lost 2 bases and 2 bases respectively, with 12 bases between them. The CDR3 covers 15 residues. The DNA of the CDR3 is TGTGCCAGCAGTTACACCTTGGGCGCTCAAGAGACCCAGTACTTC. The encoded protein is CASSYTLGAQETQYF.

This clonotype has just a few counts. This chain uses TRBV7-3 with TRBJ2-5, with 7 bases aligning to TRBD2. Per the germline V gene, CDR1 is SGHTA and CDR2 is FQGTGA. The CDR3 extends over 14 amino acids. V lost 7 bases, J lost 4 bases, and 9 bases stayed unmatched. This CDR3 is CASTRTSFRETQYF. CDR3 coding DNA: TGTGCCAGCACCCGGACTAGTTTTAGAGAGACCCAGTACTTC.

This clonotype was counted a few times. The chain joins TRBV13 to TRBJ2-1, with 7 bases that match TRBD1. This CDR3 contains 15 residues. V lost 4 bases, J lost 4 bases, and 7 bases stayed unmatched. Germline V gives CDR1 PRHDT, CDR2 FYEKMQ (reference sequence). The CDR3 sequence: CASSSGTEIYNEQFF. The CDR3 coding sequence is TGTGCCAGCAGCTCCGGGACAGAGATATACAATGAGCAGTTCTTC.

This clonotype was counted between two and nine times. The chain couples TRBV24-1 to TRBJ1-2; D unresolved. V was pared by 3 bases and J by 9 bases, with 7 bases between. The CDR3 is 11 residues long. CDR1 and CDR2 (germline): KGHDR, SFDVKD. CDR3 residues: CATSDGGSYTF. CDR3 sequence (DNA): TGTGCCACCAGTGATGGTGGTAGCTACACCTTC.

V and J are TRBV4-3 and TRBJ1-6; D is unclear. The CDR3 has 15 amino acids. V was clipped by 4 bases and J by 7 bases, with 14 bases between them. Germline V gives CDR1 LGHNA, CDR2 YSLEER. The CDR3 loop reads CASSRFGLANSPLHF. CDR3 DNA sequence: TGCGCCAGCAGCCGATTTGGACTAGCGAATTCACCCCTCCACTTT.

The V gene is TRBV4-1, the J gene TRBJ2-1, with TRBD2 matching 10 bases. The CDR3 loop spans 17 amino acids. V gave up 4 bases and J gave up 1 base; unmatched junction bases: 7. Per the germline V gene, CDR1 is MGHRA and CDR2 is YSYEKL. The CDR3 coding sequence is TGCGCCAGCAGCCGCCTCGGGACTAGCGTATCCTACAATGAGCAGTTCTTC. Translating it yields CASSRLGTSVSYNEQFF.

The V and J genes are TRBV7-6 and TRBJ2-1, with D perhaps matching TRBD1 or TRBD2 (6 bases each). The CDR3 is made up of 18 amino acids. CDR1 and CDR2 from the germline V gene are SGHVS and FNYEAQ. The germline V and J ends were trimmed by 4 bases and 0 bases, with 19 bases remaining between them. This CDR3 reads CASSYDGGPSSSYNEQFF. CDR3 DNA: TGTGCCAGCAGCTATGACGGGGGCCCTTCTAGCTCCTACAATGAGCAGTTCTTC.

The genes are TRBV5-4 and TRBJ1-1; 9 nucleotides align to TRBD1. Germline CDR1 reads SGHNT; CDR2 reads YYREEE (reference sequence). The CDR3 contains 14 residues. With V trimmed by 4 bases and J by 5 bases, 6 bases remained unmatched. DNA of the CDR3: TGTGCCAGCAGCGGAGACAGGGGGGGGACTGAAGCTTTCTTT. Amino acids: CASSGDRGGTEAFF.

The rearrangement links TRBV6-5 to TRBJ1-1, with D unresolved. CDR1 is MNHEY and CDR2 is SVGAGI in the germline V gene. Trimming took off 1 base at V and 7 bases at J, with 13 bases between the two ends. The CDR3 sequence is 14 residues long. The CDR3 nucleotides read TGTGCCAGCAGTTACTTTGGACTGGGGTTTGAAGCTTTCTTT. This gives the protein CASSYFGLGFEAFF.

The chain is built from TRBV7-9 and TRBJ2-1, with D possibly called TRBD1 or TRBD2 (6 bases each). Germline V CDR1 and CDR2: SEHNR, FQNEAQ (reference sequence). This CDR3 region has 15 residues. The V end lost 2 bases, the J end lost 4 bases, and 12 bases lay between the germline ends. CDR3 residues: CASSLIGGKYNEQFF. The DNA of the CDR3 is TGTGCCAGCAGCTTAATCGGGGGCAAATACAATGAGCAGTTCTTC.

The V call is TRBV27, the J call TRBJ1-1; 9 bases match TRBD1. J gave up 1 base and V 6 bases, and 6 bases lay outside the gene matches. CDR3 length: 15 residues. Germline CDR1 is MNHEY and CDR2 is SMNVEV (reference sequence). This CDR3 reads CASRITGGANTEAFF. Written as DNA, the CDR3 is TGTGCCAGCAGGATTACAGGGGGCGCGAACACTGAAGCTTTCTTT.

This clonotype was detected once. The chain combines TRBV20-1 with TRBJ2-1, with D possibly being TRBD2 (5 bases). The CDR3 extends over 14 amino acids. Looked up from germline, CDR1 is DFQATT and CDR2 is SNEGSKA (reference sequence). Trimming stripped 8 bases from V and 2 bases from J, with 16 bases between. CDR3 sequence (DNA): TGCAGTTCCCCACAGCGAGGGCCCTACAATGAGCAGTTCTTC. Protein sequence: CSSPQRGPYNEQFF.

This clonotype was counted many times. The chain recombines TRBV7-8 with TRBJ1-1; TRBD1 aligns across 8 bases. This CDR3 is built from 16 residues. Trimming at V came to 7 bases and at J to 0 bases, leaving 10 bases not matched to a gene. Germline loops: CDR1 SGHVS, CDR2 FQNEAQ. The CDR3 sequence is CASIRAPGQVNTEAFF. CDR3 in DNA: TGTGCCAGCATTCGAGCCCCGGGACAGGTGAACACTGAAGCTTTCTTT.

V and J are TRBV27 and TRBJ2-7; 8 bases match TRBD2. Trimming removed 4 bases from V and 3 bases from J; junction bases left unmatched: 8. Looked up from germline, CDR1 is MNHEY and CDR2 is SMNVEV (reference sequence). The CDR3 length is 15 residues. CDR3 sequence: CASSYTGTSFYEQYF. The CDR3 bases are TGTGCCAGCAGTTACACCGGGACTAGTTTCTACGAGCAGTACTTC.

The chain uses TRBV7-9 and TRBJ2-3; possibly TRBD2 for D (5 bases). Trimming removed 6 bases from V and 3 bases from J, with 13 bases in between. The CDR3 is made up of 14 amino acids. Germline V gene data show CDR1 as SEHNR and CDR2 as FQNEAQ (reference sequence). Here the CDR3 reads CASRPTTWTDTQYF. Written as DNA, the CDR3 is TGTGCCAGCAGACCGACTACCTGGACAGATACGCAGTATTTT.

The chain links TRBV4-3 to TRBJ2-3; no reliable D call. Germline loops: CDR1 LGHNA, CDR2 YSLEER. V lost 3 bases, J lost 5 bases, and 9 bases lay in between. The CDR3 is made up of 13 amino acids. The CDR3 DNA reads TGCGCCAGCAGCCAGTTCCGGCGAGATACGCAGTATTTT. Translated: CASSQFRRDTQYF.

This clonotype was counted between two and nine times. The chain uses TRBV27 and TRBJ2-1; D not resolved. Germline values: CDR1 MNHEY, CDR2 SMNVEV (reference sequence). V shed 5 bases and J shed 7 bases, with 15 bases lying between them. CDR3 length: 14 amino acids. In DNA, the CDR3 is TGTGCCAGCAGTCCTAGGGCCCGTATGAATGAGCAGTTCTTC. Amino acids: CASSPRARMNEQFF.

This clonotype was found a few times. The chain is built from TRBV6-6 and TRBJ1-5, with a possible D match to TRBD1 (6 bases). Germline CDR1 MNHNY, CDR2 SVGAGI (reference sequence). The V end lost 2 bases, the J end lost 2 bases, and 10 bases lay between the germline ends. This CDR3 region has 15 residues. CDR3 bases: TGTGCCAGCAGTTACCTTCAGGGGCGCAATCAGCCCCAGCATTTT. It codes for CASSYLQGRNQPQHF.

CDR3 protein: CASSLDYRRYEQYF. DNA of the CDR3: TGTGCCAGCAGTTTGGATTACAGGAGATACGAGCAGTACTTC. The chain carries TRBV12-3 or TRBV12-4 and TRBJ2-7; D is perhaps TRBD1 (5 bases). Trimming stripped 3 bases from V and 4 bases from J, with 13 bases between. The CDR3 contains 14 residues.

The chain is built from TRBV3-1 and TRBJ1-2; D remains unclear. The CDR3 totals 14 residues. Germline assignment: CDR1 LGHDT and CDR2 YNNKEL (reference sequence). The ends were cut back, 3 bases at V and 4 bases at J, with 12 bases in the middle. The DNA for the CDR3 is TGTGCCAGCAGCCATCATGACCGAATCTATGGCTACACCTTC. It translates to CASSHHDRIYGYTF.

This chain joins TRBV2 and TRBJ2-3; D not certain. V dropped 3 bases and J dropped 3 bases, with 13 bases sitting between them. Germline lookup yields CDR1 SNHLY and CDR2 FYNNEI. This CDR3 comprises 15 residues. CDR3 DNA: TGTGCCAGCAGTGAGGTTGTAGGTGGAACAGATACGCAGTATTTT. This translates into CASSEVVGGTDTQYF.

J is TRBJ1-1 and V is TRBV11-2, with D possibly TRBD1 on 5 matching bases. This CDR3 comprises 16 residues. Germline V gene data show CDR1 as SGHAT and CDR2 as FQNNGV. V was clipped by 2 bases and J by 1 base, with 14 bases between them. CDR3 protein: CASSLTGLRTNTEAFF. CDR3 sequence (DNA): TGTGCCAGCAGCTTAACGGGGCTACGGACGAACACTGAAGCTTTCTTT.